These 15 T cell receptor beta chains came from one sample sequenced in a study of OX40 agonist ivuxolimab in advanced cancers. The library was produced with the immunoSEQ multiplex PCR assay. TCRdb provides this immuneACCESS table in a form limited to in-frame rearrangements. Some clones are lacking; in checked studies, under half of them reflect an unresolved V gene, and why the rest are absent is not known. This sample gives about 61,000 clones in total; roughly 84% of them show up just once. The ten largest clones capture 0.52% of the sample. Specimen: CD4+ or CD8+ T cells sorted from blood, collected in a trial of the OX40 agonist ivuxolimab. The receptors shown here come from an adult with an advanced solid tumor such as melanoma, head and neck, liver or kidney cancer.

The chain employs TRBV7-2 and TRBJ2-7, with unresolved D. This CDR3 spans 14 amino acids. Trimming pared 3 bases from V and 0 bases from J, leaving 9 bases between. Germline CDR1 is SGHTA and CDR2 is FQGNSA. CDR3 sequence: CASSFGGSSYEQYF. Written as DNA, the CDR3 is TGTGCCAGCAGCTTCGGTGGCAGCTCCTACGAGCAGTACTTC.

V and J are TRBV7-2 and TRBJ2-3; no clear D gene. Germline V CDR1 and CDR2: SGHTA, FQGNSA. CDR3 length: 14 amino acids. V lost 1 base to trimming and J lost 3 bases, with 8 bases between them. CDR3 sequence: CASSLGPGTDTQYF. The CDR3 DNA reads as TGTGCCAGCAGCTTAGGACCCGGGACAGATACGCAGTATTTT.

This chain connects TRBV5-4 to TRBJ1-2, with 7 positions matching TRBD1. Germline V gives CDR1 SGHNT, CDR2 YYREEE (reference sequence). The CDR3 length is 15 residues. V lost 4 bases to trimming and J lost 4 bases; unmatched junction nucleotides: 10. DNA of the CDR3: TGTGCCAGCAGCCTCAAACAGGGGCGAGCCTATGGCTACACCTTC. This sequence encodes CASSLKQGRAYGYTF.

The chain recombines TRBV14 with TRBJ2-2, with D possibly matching TRBD2 (6 bases). CDR1 is SGHDN, CDR2 FVKESK, per germline. This CDR3 has 17 amino acids. The germline V and J ends were trimmed by 4 bases and 7 bases, with 22 bases remaining between them. CDR3 nucleotides: TGTGCCAGCAGCCCTCTTCAGGGCGGGAAGGCTAGCGGGGAGCTGTTTTTT. As protein: CASSPLQGGKASGELFF. Using reference TRBV14 and TRBJ2-2 for the parts outside the CDR3, the full variable domain is EAGVTQFPSHSVIEKGQTVTLRCDPISGHDNLYWYRRVMGKEIKFLLHFVKESKQDESGMPNNRFLAERTGGTYSTLKVQPAELEDSGVYFCASSPLQGGKASGELFFGEGSRLTVL.

This clone was detected only a few times. The CDR3 protein is CASSPGLSRSDTQYF. CDR3 coding DNA: TGTGCCAGCAGTCCCGGACTGTCGAGGTCAGATACGCAGTATTTT. The chain couples TRBV7-7 to TRBJ2-3, with TRBD2 as a possible D gene (5 bases). This CDR3 spans 15 amino acids. Trimming removed 6 bases from V and 4 bases from J, with 17 bases in between. CDR1 and CDR2 from the germline V gene are SSHAT and FNYEAQ (reference sequence). Based on the CDR3 plus reference TRBV7-7 and TRBJ2-3, the full variable domain is GAGVSQSPRYKVTKRGQDVTLRCDPISSHATLYWYQQALGQGPEFLTYFNYEAQPDKSGLPSDRFSAERPEGSISTLTIQRTEQRDSAMYRCASSPGLSRSDTQYFGPGTRLTVL.

The chain combines TRBV5-1 with TRBJ2-3; 7 positions match TRBD1. Germline V gene lookup returns CDR1 SGHRS and CDR2 YFSETQ. V gave up 0 bases and J gave up 4 bases; unmatched junction bases: 8. The CDR3 is made up of 16 amino acids. DNA of the CDR3: TGCGCCAGCAGCTTGGCGTTGGGACAGAGGGCAGATACGCAGTATTTT. Its protein is CASSLALGQRADTQYF.

The genes are TRBV5-1 and TRBJ2-4, with D tentatively TRBD1 or TRBD2 (5 bases each). V dropped 0 bases and J dropped 8 bases, with 15 bases sitting between them. The CDR3 runs to 15 residues. The germline gives CDR1 SGHRS, CDR2 YFSETQ. CDR3 DNA sequence: TGCGCCAGCAGCTTGGAGGGACGCAGCCATGACATTCAGTACTTC. It encodes CASSLEGRSHDIQYF.

V gene TRBV5-4 combines with J gene TRBJ2-3; no clear D. Germline values: CDR1 SGHNT, CDR2 YYREEE (reference sequence). The CDR3 loop spans 15 amino acids. Trimming pared 1 base from V and 1 base from J, leaving 10 bases between. CDR3 in amino acids: CASSLSARGTDTQYF. Here the CDR3 DNA reads TGTGCCAGCAGCTTGTCCGCTAGGGGCACAGATACGCAGTATTTT.

J is TRBJ1-5 and V is TRBV6-1; D is possibly TRBD1 (6 bases). This CDR3 has 15 amino acids. Germline V gene lookup returns CDR1 MNHNS and CDR2 SASEGT. V was trimmed by 4 bases and J by 3 bases, leaving 13 bases between them. The CDR3 loop is CASSADGQNNQPQHF. CDR3 DNA: TGTGCCAGCAGTGCCGACGGACAGAACAATCAGCCCCAGCATTTT.

The chain combines TRBV11-3 with TRBJ2-7; perhaps TRBD1 as D (5 bases). CDR1 is SGHNT, CDR2 YENEEA, per germline. The CDR3 sequence is 15 residues long. V gave up 1 base and J gave up 3 bases, with 13 bases separating them. The CDR3 DNA follows: TGTGCCAGCAGCTTAGGATGGGGCACCCACTACGAGCAGTACTTC. Amino acid sequence: CASSLGWGTHYEQYF.

This clone was picked up a small number of times. This chain connects TRBV7-9 to TRBJ1-2; D is ambiguous. V shed 8 bases and J shed 6 bases, with 16 bases lying between them. Germline V gives CDR1 SEHNR, CDR2 FQNEAQ (reference sequence). The CDR3 consists of 13 residues. CDR3 residues: CASSPTRGDGYTF. The CDR3 DNA is TGTGCCAGCTCCCCTACCCGCGGGGATGGCTACACCTTC.

The J gene is TRBJ1-1, the V gene TRBV10-3; D unresolved. The ends were cut back, 3 bases at V and 0 bases at J, with 11 bases in the middle. Germline V gene sequence: CDR1 ENHRY, CDR2 SYGVKD. CDR3 length: 15 amino acids. The CDR3 DNA reads TGTGCCATCAGTGACATGTCCCTTATGAACACTGAAGCTTTCTTT. Translated, it gives CAISDMSLMNTEAFF.

The gene calls are TRBV7-6 and TRBJ2-3; possible D gene TRBD1, 6 bases. Germline CDR1 and CDR2: SGHVS and FNYEAQ. V shed 5 bases and J shed 3 bases, with 9 bases lying between them. The CDR3 extends over 13 amino acids. The CDR3 reads CASSATGTDTQYF. The CDR3 region has the DNA TGTGCCAGCAGCGCTACAGGGACAGATACGCAGTATTTT.

V and J are TRBV30 and TRBJ1-5; no firm D call. The CDR3 sequence is 13 residues long. V lost 2 bases and J 0 bases, leaving 5 bases between the germline ends. Germline CDR1 and CDR2: GTSNPN and SVGIG (reference sequence). The CDR3 DNA reads TGTGCCTGGAGTACAGTTAGCAATCAGCCCCAGCATTTT. Its protein product is CAWSTVSNQPQHF.

In this sample, this clone turned up a few times. This chain joins TRBV30 and TRBJ1-4; a weak D match, TRBD1 (5 bases). CDR3 length: 14 residues. CDR1 and CDR2 (germline): GTSNPN, SVGIG (reference sequence). Trimming took 3 bases from V and 8 from J, leaving 16 bases between them. The DNA for the CDR3 is TGTGCCTGGAGGAGCGATACAGGAGGGGAAAAACTGTTTTTT. Amino acids: CAWRSDTGGEKLFF.